This passage covers 19 T cell receptor beta chains from one sample sequenced in a study of shared clonotypes between healthy human individuals. Sequencing used immunoSEQ multiplex PCR; TCRdb keeps in-frame clones, though not all of them. The data show about 2.2 million clones, with just under 95% seen just once and approximately 1.6% held by the top ten. Naive CD8 cells lacked CD45RO, underwent positive selection for CCR7 and left out terminally differentiated effector memory CD45RA+ cells. Sequencing was carried out using naive CD8+ T cells from PBMCs. The receptors derive from a man younger than 35 in good health. Some clones in this sample may be carry-over from other donors' samples.

The chain uses TRBV4-2 and TRBJ2-3, with D possibly being TRBD2 (5 bases). The CDR3 consists of 17 residues. Germline V lookup: CDR1 LGHNA, CDR2 YNFKEQ. Trimming pared 0 bases from V and 4 bases from J, leaving 17 bases between. CDR3 DNA sequence: TGTGCCAGCAGCCAAGAGGCCCGCGGGTCGGTCGCAGATACGCAGTATTTT. Protein: CASSQEARGSVADTQYF.

J is TRBJ1-1 and V is TRBV11-2; D gene uncertain. CDR1 SGHAT and CDR2 FQNNGV come from the germline V gene. This CDR3 region has 15 residues. The V gene lost 2 bases and the J gene lost 3 bases, with 13 bases spanning the gap. CDR3 sequence (DNA): TGTGCCAGCAGCTTATATTCAATCCGGGACACTGAAGCTTTCTTT. The encoded protein is CASSLYSIRDTEAFF.

The V gene is TRBV30, the J gene TRBJ1-6; D perhaps matches TRBD1 (5 bases). The CDR3 extends over 16 amino acids. Germline-derived CDR1 and CDR2 are GTSNPN and SVGIG (reference sequence). The ends were cut back, 5 bases at V and 0 bases at J, with 14 bases in the middle. CDR3 protein: CAWRGRPSSYNSPLHF. Written as DNA, the CDR3 is TGTGCCTGGCGGGGCCGTCCGAGCTCCTATAATTCACCCCTCCACTTT.

The chain carries TRBV5-1 and TRBJ2-7, with 9 positions matching TRBD1. V dropped 4 bases and J dropped 2; count of bases not matched to a gene: 7. CDR3 size: 15 residues. Germline V gene data show CDR1 as SGHRS and CDR2 as YFSETQ. The CDR3 nucleotides are TGCGCCAGCAGCGAGACGCGGACAGGGGCCTACGAGCAGTACTTC. Translation: CASSETRTGAYEQYF.

The chain carries TRBV13 and TRBJ2-5, with unresolved D. From germline, CDR1 is PRHDT and CDR2 FYEKMQ (reference sequence). V shed 5 bases and J shed 5 bases, with 21 bases lying between them. This CDR3 comprises 16 residues. CDR3: CASSRRALGLGETQYF. Written as DNA, the CDR3 is TGTGCCAGCAGCCGACGGGCCCTCGGGTTGGGGGAGACCCAGTACTTC.

This chain joins TRBV28 and TRBJ1-4, with TRBD1 identical over 7 bases. CDR1 is MDHEN and CDR2 is SYDVKM in the germline V gene. The CDR3 loop spans 15 amino acids. Trimming cost V 8 bases and J 4 bases; bases outside gene matches: 10. In DNA, the CDR3 is TGTGCCAGCTGGACCCCCGGACAGGTTAATGAAAAACTGTTTTTT. Translating gives CASWTPGQVNEKLFF.

Comment on this clone: Mismatch with germline at one junction end may stem from a read error. The chain couples TRBV29-1 to TRBJ2-5, with TRBD2 as a possible D gene (6 bases). The end of the DNA is better explained by TRBJ2-7, so the J call may be wrong. Germline CDR1 and CDR2: SQVTM and ANQGSEA. CDR3 length: 13 residues. CDR3 DNA: TGCAGCGTAGAAGGACTATCCCCGTACGAGCAGTACTTC. This codes for CSVEGLSPYEQYF.

This chain links TRBV5-1 with TRBJ2-1; 9 nucleotides line up with TRBD1. This CDR3 is built from 15 residues. The ends lost 2 bases at V and 7 bases at J; junction bases unmatched: 7. Germline V gives CDR1 SGHRS, CDR2 YFSETQ. The CDR3 nucleotides read TGCGCCAGCAGCTTCGGGACAGGGACGAGGAATGAGCAGTTCTTC. It is translated as CASSFGTGTRNEQFF.

The rearrangement uses TRBV5-1 and TRBJ1-1, with D maybe TRBD1 (5 bases). V was clipped by 0 bases and J by 3 bases, with 12 bases between them. Germline V gene sequence: CDR1 SGHRS, CDR2 YFSETQ. This CDR3 has 15 amino acids. The CDR3 sequence is CASSLVRDGDTEAFF. DNA for the CDR3: TGCGCCAGCAGCTTGGTCCGGGACGGCGACACTGAAGCTTTCTTT.

The chain joins TRBV28 to TRBJ2-7; a possible D gene is TRBD1 (5 bases). Between the trimmed V and J ends, which lost 3 bases and 0 bases, there was a span of 15 bases. In germline, CDR1 is MDHEN, CDR2 SYDVKM. The CDR3 consists of 16 residues. Here the CDR3 reads CASSFGGRGVSYEQYF. The CDR3 DNA follows: TGTGCCAGCAGTTTTGGTGGTAGGGGCGTCTCCTACGAGCAGTACTTC. Drawing the rest from reference TRBV28 and TRBJ2-7, the complete variable domain is DVKVTQSSRYLVKRTGEKVFLECVQDMDHENMFWYRQDPGLGLRLIYFSYDVKMKEKGDIPEGYSVSREKKERFSLILESASTNQTSMYLCASSFGGRGVSYEQYFGPGTRLTVT.

As concerns this clone: Other DNA sequences in this specimen translate into the identical CDR3. V gene TRBV7-9 combines with J gene TRBJ2-7; no definite D call. Germline CDR1 and CDR2: SEHNR and FQNEAQ (reference sequence). This CDR3 is 13 amino acids long. The germline V and J ends were trimmed by 1 base and 3 bases, with 7 bases remaining between them. In nucleotides, the CDR3 is TGTGCCAGCAGCTTAGGCCTAAGCTACGAGCAGTACTTC. Translation: CASSLGLSYEQYF.

This chain connects TRBV27 to TRBJ2-5; unclear D gene. Trimming shortened V by 4 bases and J by 1 base, and 10 bases separated the two germline ends. Looked up from germline, CDR1 is MNHEY and CDR2 is SMNVEV (reference sequence). CDR3 size: 14 residues. The CDR3: CASSSGITQETQYF. CDR3 sequence (DNA): TGTGCCAGCAGTTCAGGAATTACCCAAGAGACCCAGTACTTC.

V is TRBV7-6 and J is TRBJ2-7, with TRBD1 as a possible D gene (6 bases). The CDR3 spans 16 residues. From germline, CDR1 is SGHVS and CDR2 FNYEAQ. Deletions cut 1 base from V and 4 bases from J, with 17 bases between. CDR3 sequence reads: CASSLEPGRGGYEQYF. The CDR3 region has the DNA TGTGCCAGCAGCTTAGAGCCAGGGAGAGGGGGTTACGAGCAGTACTTC.

This chain links TRBV6-5 with TRBJ1-2; D may be TRBD1 (6 bases). The CDR3 runs to 14 residues. With 5 bases removed from V and 1 base from J, the gap between germline ends came to 11 bases. Germline CDR1 reads MNHEY; CDR2 reads SVGAGI. The DNA of the CDR3 is TGTGCCAGCAGTCCAGGGGCGGGTAACTATGGCTACACCTTC. Amino acids: CASSPGAGNYGYTF.

The rearrangement links TRBV5-6 to TRBJ2-1, with 7 bases matching TRBD2. CDR1 and CDR2 from the germline V gene are SGHDT and YYEEEE. With 3 bases clipped from V and 4 bases from J, the junction kept 4 bases outside the gene matches. The CDR3 is 14 amino acids. This chain's CDR3 is CASSWGGAYNEQFF. The CDR3 region has the DNA TGTGCCAGCAGCTGGGGAGGGGCGTACAATGAGCAGTTCTTC.

The chain recombines TRBV7-8 with TRBJ2-7, with D hard to call. This CDR3 spans 13 amino acids. V was clipped by 6 bases and J by 0 bases, with 9 bases between them. Germline values: CDR1 SGHVS, CDR2 FQNEAQ. The CDR3 loop is CASRPGSSYEQYF. As DNA, the CDR3 is TGTGCCAGCAGACCGGGTAGCTCCTACGAGCAGTACTTC.

This clone was recorded once. V gene TRBV27 combines with J gene TRBJ2-7; D tentatively fits TRBD1 or TRBD2 (5 bases each). CDR1 and CDR2 from the germline V gene are MNHEY and SMNVEV (reference sequence). The ends were cut back, 3 bases at V and 3 bases at J, with 12 bases in the middle. The CDR3 covers 14 residues. The CDR3 loop reads CASSFRDGIYEQYF. In DNA, the CDR3 is TGTGCCAGCAGTTTTCGGGACGGGATCTACGAGCAGTACTTC.

The J gene is TRBJ1-3, the V gene TRBV19; perhaps TRBD1 as D (6 bases). Per germline, CDR1 LNHDA and CDR2 SQIVND (reference sequence). The CDR3 contains 15 residues. Deletions cut 7 bases from V and 0 bases from J, with 13 bases between. The CDR3 sequence: CASNNHRDSGNTIYF. The CDR3 DNA sequence: TGTGCCAGTAACAACCACAGGGACTCTGGAAACACCATATATTTT. Filled out from reference TRBV19 and TRBJ1-3, the complete variable domain reads DGGITQSPKYLFRKEGQNVTLSCEQNLNHDAMYWYRQDPGQGLRLIYYSQIVNDFQKGDIAEGYSVSREKKESFPLTVTSAQKNPTAFYLCASNNHRDSGNTIYFGEGSWLTVV.

This chain uses TRBV11-2 with TRBJ1-4, with 8 bases fitting TRBD1. The V and J ends lost 1 base and 1 base, in that order; junction bases with no gene match: 5. Germline V CDR1 and CDR2: SGHAT, FQNNGV. CDR3 length: 17 amino acids. CDR3 DNA sequence: TGTGCCAGCAGCTTAGTACCAGGGGGCGGAACTAATGAAAAACTGTTTTTT. Amino acids: CASSLVPGGGTNEKLFF.